Following are 16 T cell receptor beta chains from one sample sequenced in a study of beta chain features in type 1 diabetes. General study findings and limits: Type 1 diabetes patients had moderately but significantly shorter TCRB CDR3s in all four CD4+ subsets.

These receptors lack a known antigen. cDNA synthesis used the whole RNA isolate, giving expressed TCRB sequences. Here immunoSEQ multiplex PCR was the method, and the copy in TCRdb shows in-frame clones only, minus some. The sample consists of about 340,000 clones, about a tenth of them appearing once. The sample taken for sequencing was central memory CD4+ T cells from blood. The source is a man aged 25-40 years with type 1 diabetes.

A remark on this clone: Other DNA variants within this sample encode the same CDR3. The chain uses TRBV7-2 and TRBJ2-5; the D gene is possibly TRBD2 (5 bases). This CDR3 spans 15 amino acids. V dropped 1 base and J dropped 1 base, with 10 bases sitting between them. The germline V gene has CDR1 SGHTA and CDR2 FQGNSA. Here the CDR3 reads CASSLEGRGQETQYF. The CDR3 DNA sequence: TGTGCCAGCAGCTTAGAGGGTCGGGGCCAAGAGACCCAGTACTTC.

A few counts support this clone. CDR3 DNA sequence: TGTGCCAGCTCAGACAGGGTGGGCGGCTACACCTTC. This encodes CASSDRVGGYTF. V usage is TRBV18 and J usage is TRBJ1-2, with 7 bases lining up with TRBD1. Trimming took 5 bases from V and 8 from J; bases not matched to a gene: 5. Germline lookup yields CDR1 KGHSH and CDR2 LQKENI. This CDR3 contains 12 residues.

The V and J genes are TRBV11-2 and TRBJ2-7; either TRBD1 or TRBD2 may fit D (6 bases each). CDR1 and CDR2 (germline): SGHAT, FQNNGV. Trimming pared 1 base from V and 4 bases from J, leaving 14 bases between. This CDR3 is 15 amino acids long. The CDR3 DNA reads TGTGCCAGCAGCTTAGCGACAGGCCGGGGGTACGAGCAGTACTTC. Protein: CASSLATGRGYEQYF.

The table lists this clone with a few counts. One end of the junction fails to match germline, which may point to a read error. The V call is TRBV7-7, the J call TRBJ2-5; D tentatively fits TRBD1 or TRBD2 (6 bases each). Germline CDR1 is SSHAT and CDR2 is FNYEAQ (reference sequence). The CDR3 has 16 residues. CDR3 in amino acids: CASSGRLGEGGETQYF. As DNA, the CDR3 is TGTGCTAGCAGCGGTCGGTTGGGAGAGGGGGGAGAGACCCAGTACTTC.

This clone was counted between two and nine times. The chain employs TRBV4-1 and TRBJ2-7, with a possible D match to TRBD1 (6 bases). In germline, CDR1 is MGHRA, CDR2 YSYEKL. V was pared by 0 bases and J by 4 bases, with 16 bases between. The CDR3 length is 16 residues. The CDR3, as DNA: TGCGCCAGCAGCCAAGATATATCACAGGGCAAGTACGAGCAGTACTTC. Its protein product is CASSQDISQGKYEQYF.

There are a few counts of this clone. This chain connects TRBV25-1 to TRBJ1-3; D not resolved. V gave up 4 bases and J gave up 0 bases, with 10 bases separating them. Per germline, CDR1 MGHDK and CDR2 SYGVNS. This CDR3 has 15 residues. The DNA for the CDR3 is TGTGCCAGCAGTGCATTGAGTAACTCTGGAAACACCATATATTTT. Residues: CASSALSNSGNTIYF.

This clone has more than one count but fewer than ten. The V gene is TRBV7-8, the J gene TRBJ2-1, with a possible D match to TRBD2 (5 bases). The CDR3 covers 13 residues. Germline assignment: CDR1 SGHVS and CDR2 FQNEAQ. The germline V and J ends were trimmed by 2 bases and 8 bases, with 10 bases remaining between them. The CDR3 nucleotides read TGTGCCAGCAGCTTATCGGGAAGCCATGAGCAGTTCTTC. Amino acids: CASSLSGSHEQFF.

Only a few counts were recorded for this clone. The rearrangement uses TRBV7-2 and TRBJ2-5, with D possibly TRBD1 on 7 matching bases. Germline CDR1 and CDR2: SGHTA and FQGNSA. V was pared by 6 bases and J by 3 bases, with 14 bases between. The CDR3 is made up of 14 amino acids. This chain's CDR3 is CASRQVRGEETQYF. Here the CDR3 DNA reads TGTGCCAGCAGACAGGTCAGGGGGGAAGAGACCCAGTACTTC. The full variable domain, its missing parts supplied by reference TRBV7-2 and TRBJ2-5, is GAGVSQSPSNKVTEKGKDVELRCDPISGHTALYWYRQSLGQGLEFLIYFQGNSAPDKSGLPSDRFSAERTGGSVSTLTIQRTQQEDSAVYLCASRQVRGEETQYFGPGTRLLVL.

In its sample, this clone was seen a few times. Additional DNA sequences in this sample encode the identical CDR3. This chain joins TRBV5-1 and TRBJ2-2; TRBD1 aligns across 7 bases. V lost 4 bases and J lost 1; bases outside the gene matches: 4. This CDR3 contains 15 residues. Germline CDR1 reads SGHRS; CDR2 reads YFSETQ. The CDR3 protein is CASSRTGENTGELFF. The CDR3 DNA reads as TGCGCCAGCAGCAGGACAGGAGAGAACACCGGGGAGCTGTTTTTT.

This clone appeared a few times. The rearrangement links TRBV7-9 to TRBJ1-4; no reliable D call. This CDR3 is 14 amino acids long. Trimming stripped 5 bases from V and 8 bases from J, with 15 bases between. Germline CDR1 reads SEHNR; CDR2 reads FQNEAQ (reference sequence). CDR3 protein: CASSPDGVWEKLFF. For the CDR3, the DNA is TGTGCCAGCAGCCCGGACGGTGTGTGGGAAAAACTGTTTTTT.

V usage is TRBV19 and J usage is TRBJ1-1; no clear D. Germline CDR1 is LNHDA and CDR2 is SQIVND (reference sequence). This CDR3 is 13 amino acids long. Deletions cut 7 bases from V and 4 bases from J, with 13 bases between. The CDR3 spells CASNPEGGTEAFF. CDR3 sequence (DNA): TGTGCCAGTAACCCCGAGGGCGGCACTGAAGCTTTCTTT.

The rearrangement uses TRBV7-2 and TRBJ1-2; weak D call: TRBD1 (6 bases). The CDR3 loop spans 13 amino acids. V lost 5 bases and J 2 bases, leaving 9 bases between the germline ends. Germline CDR1 SGHTA, CDR2 FQGNSA. The CDR3 region is CASSTDRNYGYTF. CDR3 nucleotides: TGTGCCAGCAGCACCGACAGGAACTATGGCTACACCTTC.

This clone was observed at least ten times. The chain couples TRBV2 to TRBJ2-3; tentatively, D is TRBD2 (5 bases). The CDR3 length is 13 residues. Trimming removed 3 bases at V and 7 bases at J, with 11 bases between. In germline, CDR1 is SNHLY, CDR2 FYNNEI. The CDR3 nucleotides are TGTGCCAGCAGTGACCGGGGTCGGAATACGCAGTATTTT. It translates to CASSDRGRNTQYF.

The table lists this clone with a few counts. Other DNA sequences in the same sample also yield this CDR3. The chain recombines TRBV18 with TRBJ1-1; D is unclear. V was clipped by 1 base and J by 3 bases, with 6 bases between them. Germline CDR1 KGHSH, CDR2 LQKENI. This CDR3 region has 13 residues. CDR3 nucleotides: TGTGCCAGCTCACCACTTGGGGACACTGAAGCTTTCTTT. Encoded protein: CASSPLGDTEAFF.

This clone turned up a few times. This chain connects TRBV7-2 to TRBJ1-5, with no clear D. This CDR3 has 13 amino acids. The germline V gene encodes CDR1 SGHTA and CDR2 FQGNSA. V was cut by 1 base and J by 4 bases, with 5 bases left in between. The CDR3 protein is CASSLGKNQPQHF. Written as DNA, the CDR3 is TGTGCCAGCAGCTTAGGCAAAAATCAGCCCCAGCATTTT.

This clone has more than one count but fewer than ten. This rearrangement joins TRBV7-9 to TRBJ1-2, with D unresolved. The CDR3 extends over 15 amino acids. Germline loops: CDR1 SEHNR, CDR2 FQNEAQ (reference sequence). Trimming removed 2 bases at V and 2 bases at J, with 12 bases between. The chain's CDR3 is CASSLQVLTNYGYTF. The CDR3 DNA sequence: TGTGCCAGCAGCTTACAGGTCCTAACCAACTATGGCTACACCTTC.